Following are 21 T cell receptor beta chains from one sample sequenced in a study of blood T cell repertoires in COVID-19. The data were produced by immunoSEQ multiplex PCR, yet TCRdb's version contains in-frame clones alone and is incomplete. Of some 220,000 clones listed, roughly 80% are singletons. Sequencing input: peripheral blood. These receptors all come from a woman in her 70s with acute or convalescent COVID-19.

The chain recombines TRBV7-9 with TRBJ2-7, with TRBD2 as a possible D gene (5 bases). V lost 6 bases and J 5 bases, leaving 11 bases between the germline ends. Germline V gives CDR1 SEHNR, CDR2 FQNEAQ (reference sequence). The CDR3 runs 12 residues. The CDR3 coding sequence is TGTGCCAGCAGTCCGGGATCGGACGAGCAGTACTTC. Translation gives CASSPGSDEQYF.

CDR3 DNA: TGCGCCAGCAGCTTACAGGGGATTAAGAATGGCTACACCTTC. This encodes CASSLQGIKNGYTF. This chain links TRBV5-1 with TRBJ1-2; 7 bases agree with TRBD1. The V gene's germline CDR1 is SGHRS and CDR2 YFSETQ. The junction had 7 bases not matched to a gene; V was cut back by 2 bases and J by 6 bases. The CDR3 has 14 amino acids.

This chain connects TRBV24-1 to TRBJ2-3; a weak D match, TRBD2 (5 bases). V gave up 3 bases and J gave up 1 base, with 13 bases separating them. In germline, CDR1 is KGHDR, CDR2 SFDVKD. This CDR3 comprises 16 residues. CDR3 nucleotide sequence: TGTGCCACCAGTGATCCCAGGAAGCGGCGCACAGATACGCAGTATTTT. Amino acid sequence: CATSDPRKRRTDTQYF.

The chain joins TRBV30 to TRBJ2-5; tentative D call: TRBD1 (6 bases). Germline loops: CDR1 GTSNPN, CDR2 SVGIG (reference sequence). This CDR3 has 13 residues. With 0 bases removed from V and 4 bases from J, the gap between germline ends came to 9 bases. The CDR3 nucleotides are TGTGCCTGGAGTGTACGCAGGGGAGAGACCCAGTACTTC. Translated, it gives CAWSVRRGETQYF.

The J gene is TRBJ1-1, the V gene TRBV21-1; TRBD1, as called in the table, went unchecked against the DNA. TRBV21-1 is described as a pseudogene. The CDR3 runs 14 residues. CDR3 nucleotides: TGTGCCAGCAGTCGGACAGGACCGAACACTGAAGCTTTCTTT. Translating gives CASSRTGPNTEAFF.

V and J are TRBV5-1 and TRBJ2-2; 8 nucleotides align to TRBD2. J gave up 1 base and V 1 base, and 0 bases lay outside the gene matches. The CDR3 has 15 residues. The germline V gene has CDR1 SGHRS and CDR2 YFSETQ. The chain's CDR3 is CASSLSGGNTGELFF. The CDR3 nucleotides read TGCGCCAGCAGCTTGAGCGGGGGGAACACCGGGGAGCTGTTTTTT.

The genes are TRBV12-3 or TRBV12-4 and TRBJ1-3, with D possibly matching TRBD1 (6 bases). This CDR3 comprises 13 residues. V was shortened by 4 bases and J by 4 bases, with 8 bases between the two germline ends. As DNA, the CDR3 is TGTGCCAGCAGTTCGACAGGAGGAAACACCATATATTTT. Its translation is CASSSTGGNTIYF.

The genes are TRBV19 and TRBJ2-7; TRBD2 matches at 8 bases. The CDR3 covers 14 residues. J lost 3 bases, V lost 4 bases, and 5 bases had no gene match. Germline V lookup: CDR1 LNHDA, CDR2 SQIVND (reference sequence). CDR3 in amino acids: CASSTPGRDYEQYF. DNA for the CDR3: TGTGCCAGTAGTACCCCCGGGAGGGACTACGAGCAGTACTTC.

This chain uses TRBV5-1 with TRBJ2-1, with TRBD2 identical over 7 bases. CDR1 is SGHRS and CDR2 is YFSETQ in the germline V gene. V lost 1 base and J lost 5; bases outside the gene matches: 6. This CDR3 contains 15 residues. The CDR3 region has the DNA TGCGCCAGCAGCTTGCATCAAGCGGGAAACAATGAGCAGTTCTTC. The encoded protein is CASSLHQAGNNEQFF.

This rearrangement joins TRBV2 to TRBJ2-3; 8 nucleotides line up with TRBD2. From germline, CDR1 is SNHLY and CDR2 FYNNEI. This CDR3 comprises 14 residues. The ends lost 10 bases at V and 3 bases at J; junction bases unmatched: 9. CDR3 loop: CATVSGGGTDTQYF. CDR3 nucleotides: TGTGCCACCGTCAGCGGGGGTGGGACAGATACGCAGTATTTT.

Concerning this clone: One end of the junction does not line up with germline, which may come from a read error. The chain employs TRBV9 and TRBJ1-1, with no clear D. CDR3 length: 16 amino acids. Germline CDR1 and CDR2: SGDLS and YYNGEE. The CDR3 DNA is TGTGCCAGCAGCCCTCACGGGAGGGAACTGAATACTGAAGCTTTCTTT. Translation: CASSPHGRELNTEAFF.

The J gene is TRBJ1-1, the V gene TRBV5-1, with D uncertain. Germline CDR1 reads SGHRS; CDR2 reads YFSETQ. This CDR3 comprises 13 residues. Trimming left V 7 bases short and J 4 bases short, with 14 bases between. In DNA, the CDR3 is TGCGCCAGCCGATTGATAACAGCCACTGAAGCTTTCTTT. Protein: CASRLITATEAFF.

The chain is built from TRBV3-1 (or the pseudogene TRBV3-2) and TRBJ2-1, with 10 bases that match TRBD2. The germline gives CDR1 LGHDT, CDR2 YNNKEL (reference sequence). With 6 bases clipped from V and 6 bases from J, the junction kept 2 bases outside the gene matches. The CDR3 has 13 amino acids. The CDR3 DNA sequence: TGTGCCAGCAGACCTAGCGGGGGCAATGAGCAGTTCTTC. Residues: CASRPSGGNEQFF.

The chain has TRBV11-2 and TRBJ2-2; 8 bases map to TRBD1. Germline V gene data show CDR1 as SGHAT and CDR2 as FQNNGV. V lost 6 bases, J lost 5 bases, and 8 bases stayed unmatched. The CDR3 totals 15 residues. In nucleotides, the CDR3 is TGTGCCAGCAGAGAGGACAGGGTGTGGACCGGGGAGCTGTTTTTT. It specifies CASREDRVWTGELFF.

The chain uses TRBV20-1 and TRBJ1-1; 7 bases are a match to TRBD1. CDR3 length equals 10 residues. J was trimmed by 8 bases and V by 5 bases; bases with no gene match: 2. CDR1 is DFQATT and CDR2 is SNEGSKA in the germline V gene (reference sequence). CDR3: CSASTGEAFF. Here the CDR3 DNA reads TGCAGTGCTTCGACAGGGGAAGCTTTCTTT.

In DNA, the CDR3 is TGTGCCTGGAGTGTAAGGAGCGCAGATACGCAGTATTTT. Translating it yields CAWSVRSADTQYF. The rearrangement joins TRBV30 to TRBJ2-3; D is ambiguous. Germline-derived CDR1 and CDR2 are GTSNPN and SVGIG (reference sequence). V lost 0 bases and J 4 bases, leaving 8 bases between the germline ends. This CDR3 has 13 residues.

The rearrangement uses TRBV7-2 and TRBJ2-5; TRBD1 is a possible D gene (6 bases). The V gene lost 5 bases and the J gene lost 1 base, with 14 bases spanning the gap. This CDR3 is 15 amino acids long. Germline CDR1 reads SGHTA; CDR2 reads FQGNSA. The CDR3 DNA follows: TGTGCCAGCAGCCCATCGGGACACCGCCAAGAGACCCAGTACTTC. Translated, it gives CASSPSGHRQETQYF.

The gene calls are TRBV21-1 and TRBJ1-4; the DNA was not used to check the table's D call, TRBD1. TRBV21-1 represents a pseudogene. The CDR3 sequence is 17 residues long. CDR3 region: CASSPSPSTGVNEKLFF. The CDR3 region has the DNA TGTGCCAGCAGCCCCTCCCCTTCAACAGGGGTGAATGAAAAACTGTTTTTT.

The chain links TRBV12-2 to TRBJ1-5; TRBD1 is the table's D call and was not checked against the DNA. TRBV12-2 is labeled a pseudogene. The CDR3 extends over 16 amino acids. CDR3 amino acids: CASRFFPGVANQPQHF. The CDR3, as DNA: TGTGCAAGTCGCTTTTTTCCAGGGGTCGCAAATCAGCCCCAGCATTTT.

J is TRBJ1-1 and V is TRBV30, with a tentative D call TRBD1 (6 bases). CDR3 length equals 15 residues. V lost 0 bases and J lost 1, with 12 bases in between. Germline CDR1 reads GTSNPN; CDR2 reads SVGIG (reference sequence). The CDR3 loop is CAWSVTTGQNTEAFF. CDR3 nucleotides: TGTGCCTGGAGTGTAACCACAGGGCAGAACACTGAAGCTTTCTTT.

For the CDR3, the DNA is TGTGCCAGCAGCTTGGCGGGGGGGGATCAGCCCCAGCATTTT. This sequence encodes CASSLAGGDQPQHF. The gene calls are TRBV5-5 and TRBJ1-5; tentative D call: TRBD1 (5 bases). CDR1 and CDR2 from the germline V gene are SGHKS and YYEKEE (reference sequence). Trimming stripped 0 bases from V and 5 bases from J, with 9 bases between. This CDR3 has 14 amino acids.